The 32 T cell receptor beta chains listed next were all sequenced from one sample in a study of blood T cell repertoires in COVID-19. The data were produced by immunoSEQ multiplex PCR, yet TCRdb's version contains in-frame clones alone and is incomplete. Here the sample spans 95,000 to 110,000 clones, 89% being singletons. Sequencing used peripheral blood. These receptors all come from a woman aged 55-70 years with acute or convalescent COVID-19.

The gene calls are TRBV20-1 and TRBJ2-7; D is possibly TRBD1 (5 bases). V shed 3 bases and J shed 5 bases, with 14 bases lying between them. The germline CDR1 and CDR2 sequences are DFQATT and SNEGSKA (reference sequence). This CDR3 is 13 amino acids long. In nucleotides, the CDR3 is TGCAGTGCTAGTGACGGCAGGGAAAACGAGCAGTACTTC. As protein: CSASDGRENEQYF.

The rearrangement links TRBV5-1 to TRBJ2-4; no clear D gene. The V end was cut by 4 bases, the J end by 1 base, with 18 bases between. The CDR3 totals 17 residues. Germline V lookup: CDR1 SGHRS, CDR2 YFSETQ. The CDR3 is CASSPGLSDPAKNIQYF. For the CDR3, the DNA is TGCGCCAGCAGCCCGGGTTTGTCCGATCCGGCCAAAAACATTCAGTACTTC.

This sequence joins TRBV23-1 and TRBJ2-1; 15 nucleotides line up with TRBD2. Being an ORF, TRBV23-1 has a function that is uncertain. Losses at the gene ends were 8 bases for V and 6 bases for J; bases not matched to a gene: 2. The CDR3 length is 14 residues. The CDR3 coding sequence is TGCGCCAGCCGGACTAGCGGGAGGGGCAATGAGCAGTTCTTC. Protein sequence: CASRTSGRGNEQFF.

This chain links TRBV6-2 or TRBV6-3 with TRBJ2-1, with 9 positions matching TRBD2. CDR1 and CDR2 (germline): MNHEY, SVGEGT. This CDR3 has 15 amino acids. V trimming: 6 bases; J trimming: 7 bases; junction bases outside the gene matches: 10. The CDR3 sequence is CASSPASGIGNEQFF. Written as DNA, the CDR3 is TGTGCCAGCAGCCCCGCTAGCGGGATTGGGAATGAGCAGTTCTTC.

The V and J genes are TRBV27 and TRBJ2-2; 8 bases line up with TRBD2. Germline lookup yields CDR1 MNHEY and CDR2 SMNVEV (reference sequence). The CDR3 is made up of 19 amino acids. Trimming cost V 1 base and J 3 bases; bases outside gene matches: 13. CDR3 nucleotides: TGTGCCAGCAGTTTATATGCGGTAGGCGGGGGGACTCACACCGGGGAGCTGTTTTTT. Protein: CASSLYAVGGGTHTGELFF.

The chain recombines TRBV28 with TRBJ1-5; D uncertain. Germline lookup yields CDR1 MDHEN and CDR2 SYDVKM. Trimming took off 5 bases at V and 0 bases at J, with 17 bases between the two ends. The CDR3 extends over 17 amino acids. The CDR3 region has the DNA TGTGCCAGCAGTCCCACTAGGGTCTGGGATAGCAATCAGCCCCAGCATTTT. Translating gives CASSPTRVWDSNQPQHF.

The chain carries TRBV4-1 and TRBJ1-1, with 7 bases matching TRBD1. The V and J ends lost 1 base and 8 bases, in that order; junction bases with no gene match: 13. The CDR3 sequence is 16 residues long. Germline V gene lookup returns CDR1 MGHRA and CDR2 YSYEKL. The CDR3 region is CASSQAPLTGIVEAFF. The CDR3 DNA reads as TGCGCCAGCAGCCAAGCTCCTCTGACAGGGATCGTAGAAGCTTTCTTT.

The chain has TRBV6-1 and TRBJ1-2; D uncertain. The V gene lost 1 base and the J gene lost 0 bases, with 9 bases spanning the gap. The CDR3 has 15 amino acids. Germline CDR1 and CDR2: MNHNS and SASEGT. This CDR3 is CASSEEGGTNYGYTF. DNA for the CDR3: TGTGCCAGCAGTGAAGAAGGAGGGACTAACTATGGCTACACCTTC.

The chain uses TRBV5-1 and TRBJ2-5; TRBD2 matches at 13 bases. The CDR3 loop spans 17 amino acids. The junction had 3 bases not matched to a gene; V was cut back by 0 bases and J by 1 base. CDR1 and CDR2 from the germline V gene are SGHRS and YFSETQ. CDR3 sequence (DNA): TGCGCCAGCAGCTTGGGGGGACTAGCGGGGCCCCAAGAGACCCAGTACTTC. It is translated as CASSLGGLAGPQETQYF.

This chain joins TRBV27 and TRBJ1-2, with a tentative D call TRBD1 (6 bases). In germline, CDR1 is MNHEY, CDR2 SMNVEV (reference sequence). V lost 5 bases, J lost 6 bases, and 10 bases lay in between. This CDR3 has 12 amino acids. In DNA form, the CDR3 reads TGTGCCAGCAGTAAGGACAGAAATGGCTACACCTTC. Amino acid sequence: CASSKDRNGYTF.

This clone was seen a single time. J is TRBJ2-4 and V is TRBV28; D unresolved. Deletions cut 6 bases from V and 8 bases from J, with 8 bases between. The CDR3 has 11 amino acids. The germline V gene has CDR1 MDHEN and CDR2 SYDVKM. This CDR3 is CASRKQDIQYF. CDR3 sequence (DNA): TGTGCCAGCAGGAAGCAGGACATTCAGTACTTC.

The gene calls are TRBV3-1 (or the pseudogene TRBV3-2) and TRBJ2-1, with 9 positions matching TRBD2. Trimming at V came to 3 bases and at J to 10 bases, leaving 7 bases not matched to a gene. The CDR3 has 14 residues. Germline CDR1 reads LGHDT; CDR2 reads YNNKEL (reference sequence). CDR3 DNA sequence: TGTGCCAGCAGCCAGCCACGACTAGCGGACGAGCAGTTCTTC. Its protein product is CASSQPRLADEQFF.

Here the CDR3 DNA reads TGTGCCCCCCTGTCCCAGGGGCCATGGGACACTGAAGCTTTCTTT. Amino acid sequence: CAPLSQGPWDTEAFF. This chain links TRBV21-1 with TRBJ1-1; TRBD1 is taken as the D call from the table, unchecked against the DNA. TRBV21-1 has pseudogene status. This CDR3 spans 15 amino acids.

V is TRBV19 and J is TRBJ1-6; no firm D call. The length of the CDR3 is 16 residues. Trimming cost V 1 base and J 4 bases, with 11 bases left between them. CDR1 and CDR2 from the germline V gene are LNHDA and SQIVND (reference sequence). The CDR3 spells CASSIANPGYNSPLHF. The CDR3 DNA sequence: TGTGCCAGTAGTATAGCCAACCCGGGTTATAATTCACCCCTCCACTTT.

The genes are TRBV3-1 (or the pseudogene TRBV3-2) and TRBJ1-4; 9 bases map to TRBD1. Germline V gene data show CDR1 as LGHDT and CDR2 as YNNKEL (reference sequence). Trimming cost V 2 bases and J 8 bases; bases outside gene matches: 3. The CDR3 loop spans 14 amino acids. The CDR3, as DNA: TGTGCCAGCAGCCAACGACAGGGGGAAGAAAAACTGTTTTTT. Amino acids: CASSQRQGEEKLFF.

This chain links TRBV27 with TRBJ1-1; the match to TRBD1 covers 9 bases. J gave up 6 bases and V 6 bases, and 8 bases lay outside the gene matches. Germline V CDR1 and CDR2: MNHEY, SMNVEV (reference sequence). CDR3 length: 14 residues. The CDR3 DNA reads as TGTGCCAGCAGCCCTCCGGGACAGGGACCTGAAGCTTTCTTT. It codes for CASSPPGQGPEAFF.

This sequence joins TRBV28 and TRBJ1-2; 12 positions match TRBD1. V dropped 4 bases and J dropped 5; count of bases not matched to a gene: 8. Germline assignment: CDR1 MDHEN and CDR2 SYDVKM. There are 16 residues in the CDR3. The CDR3 DNA reads TGTGCCAGCAGTTCCGGGACAGGGGGCCGGGATTATGGCTACACCTTC. Encoded protein: CASSSGTGGRDYGYTF.

The chain combines TRBV7-9 with TRBJ2-5; TRBD1 matches at 7 bases. Germline assignment: CDR1 SEHNR and CDR2 FQNEAQ (reference sequence). V was clipped by 5 bases and J by 5 bases; unmatched bases: 5. The length of the CDR3 is 13 residues. CDR3: CASSLTGEETQYF. The CDR3 nucleotides read TGTGCCAGCAGCCTAACAGGGGAGGAGACCCAGTACTTC.

This clone was observed a handful of times. J is TRBJ1-2 and V is TRBV6-1; D unresolved. The CDR3 contains 14 residues. The V and J ends lost 1 base and 0 bases respectively, with 6 bases between them. Germline V gene sequence: CDR1 MNHNS, CDR2 SASEGT. The CDR3 coding sequence is TGTGCCAGCAGTGAAGGGAGTGCTAACTATGGCTACACCTTC. Its translation: CASSEGSANYGYTF.

The chain joins TRBV19 to TRBJ1-2, with a possible D match to TRBD1 (5 bases). Trimming pared 8 bases from V and 2 bases from J, leaving 18 bases between. This CDR3 region has 15 residues. CDR1 LNHDA and CDR2 SQIVND come from the germline V gene (reference sequence). This CDR3 is CASSDRHYDNYGYTF. CDR3 DNA sequence: TGTGCCAGTTCTGACAGACATTACGACAACTATGGCTACACCTTC.

The CDR3 reads CASSIQEISGNTIYF. The CDR3 DNA reads TGTGCCAGTAGTATTCAAGAGATCTCTGGAAACACCATATATTTT. The chain combines TRBV19 with TRBJ1-3; D ambiguous. Germline-derived CDR1 and CDR2 are LNHDA and SQIVND (reference sequence). The V end was cut by 3 bases, the J end by 0 bases, with 9 bases between. This CDR3 has 15 amino acids.

The chain uses TRBV4-1 and TRBJ2-1; 9 bases match TRBD2. Germline loops: CDR1 MGHRA, CDR2 YSYEKL. V lost 5 bases to trimming and J lost 2 bases; unmatched junction nucleotides: 7. The CDR3 consists of 16 residues. The CDR3 loop reads CASSSLAGEPYNEQFF. The CDR3 nucleotides are TGCGCCAGCAGCTCATTAGCGGGAGAGCCCTACAATGAGCAGTTCTTC.

This chain links TRBV5-1 with TRBJ1-2, with TRBD1 matching over 7 bases. Unmatched junction bases numbered 7, after V lost 1 base and J lost 4 bases. This CDR3 has 15 residues. CDR1 is SGHRS, CDR2 YFSETQ, per germline. The CDR3 loop reads CASSLQGGSPYGYTF. As DNA, the CDR3 is TGCGCCAGCAGCTTGCAGGGGGGCTCGCCCTATGGCTACACCTTC.

The CDR3 sequence is CASSFRGRSLYEQYF. CDR3 DNA: TGTGCCAGCAGTTTCAGGGGGCGGTCACTCTACGAGCAGTACTTC. The chain employs TRBV28 and TRBJ2-7; TRBD1 aligns across 8 bases. Germline V CDR1 and CDR2: MDHEN, SYDVKM. The CDR3 consists of 15 residues. The V gene end was trimmed by 3 bases and the J gene end by 3 bases; junction bases not matched to a gene: 7.

The rearrangement uses TRBV5-1 and TRBJ1-1; a weak D match, TRBD1 (6 bases). The CDR3 spans 15 residues. The germline V gene encodes CDR1 SGHRS and CDR2 YFSETQ. V lost 1 base to trimming and J lost 6 bases, with 16 bases between them. This CDR3 reads CASSLHRVAVAEAFF. In DNA form, the CDR3 reads TGCGCCAGCAGCTTGCACAGGGTCGCCGTAGCTGAAGCTTTCTTT.

CDR3 in amino acids: CASSPRGGADYGYTF. The CDR3, as DNA: TGTGCCAGCAGTCCTCGGGGAGGGGCGGACTATGGCTACACCTTC. This chain joins TRBV6-5 and TRBJ1-2; tentative D call: TRBD1 (5 bases). The length of the CDR3 is 15 residues. Germline CDR1 reads MNHEY; CDR2 reads SVGAGI. The V gene lost 5 bases and the J gene lost 3 bases, with 16 bases spanning the gap.

This clone has just one count. The chain is built from TRBV6-5 and TRBJ1-1, with D perhaps TRBD1 (5 bases). In germline, CDR1 is MNHEY, CDR2 SVGAGI. The ends were cut back, 5 bases at V and 1 base at J, with 11 bases in the middle. This CDR3 spans 14 amino acids. The CDR3 DNA reads TGTGCCAGCAGTAACCGGGGGACGAACACTGAAGCTTTCTTT. Residues: CASSNRGTNTEAFF.

V and J are TRBV5-4 and TRBJ2-1; 7 bases fit TRBD2. This CDR3 spans 12 amino acids. Germline loops: CDR1 SGHNT, CDR2 YYREEE (reference sequence). V shed 0 bases, J shed 10 bases, and the junction held 1 base outside the gene matches. CDR3 sequence reads: CASSLDSGEQFF. CDR3 DNA sequence: TGTGCCAGCAGCTTGGATAGCGGGGAGCAGTTCTTC.

The gene calls are TRBV12-3 or TRBV12-4 and TRBJ1-2; D remains ambiguous. The CDR3 has 13 residues. V lost 2 bases to trimming and J lost 3 bases, with 7 bases between them. The CDR3 reads CASSLREDYGYTF. CDR3 DNA: TGTGCCAGCAGTTTAAGGGAGGACTATGGCTACACCTTC.

This sequence joins TRBV4-1 and TRBJ2-2; no definite D call. V was pared by 3 bases and J by 1 base, with 9 bases between. This CDR3 spans 15 amino acids. Germline CDR1 reads MGHRA; CDR2 reads YSYEKL. The CDR3: CASSQVQENTGELFF. The CDR3 DNA reads TGCGCCAGCAGCCAGGTTCAGGAGAACACCGGGGAGCTGTTTTTT.

The chain carries TRBV25-1 and TRBJ1-4; TRBD1 aligns across 9 bases. Trimming took 6 bases from V and 3 from J; bases not matched to a gene: 5. The CDR3 is made up of 15 amino acids. The germline gives CDR1 MGHDK, CDR2 SYGVNS. DNA of the CDR3: TGTGCCAGCAGGGGACAGGGTCCCCCTAATGAAAAACTGTTTTTT. Protein: CASRGQGPPNEKLFF.

This clone was observed a single time. This chain joins TRBV2 and TRBJ1-4; D is unclear. Trimming pared 5 bases from V and 3 bases from J, leaving 10 bases between. CDR1 SNHLY and CDR2 FYNNEI come from the germline V gene. The CDR3 covers 14 residues. CDR3 region: CASSLREANEKLFF. In nucleotides, the CDR3 is TGTGCCAGCAGTCTCCGGGAAGCTAATGAAAAACTGTTTTTT.